These T cell receptor beta chains were read from a single sample in a study of Graves' ophthalmopathy and Graves' hyperthyroidism. A single record per CDR3 protein comes from TCRdb applying MiXCR to the multiplex PCR reads. The table includes roughly 50,000 distinct CDR3 sequences, approximately 45% detected once. Sequencing was done on a sample of peripheral blood. These TCRs come from an adult woman with Graves' ophthalmopathy. The CDR3 runs from the conserved cysteine through the conserved F or W. A D gene is named only where the DNA matches it firmly. Clone size is given for some rows only: seen once, a few or many times, or a class if the clone is expanded.

CDR3 DNA | CDR3 protein | V gene | D gene | clone size | CDR3 length | J gene
TGCAGTGCTCAAAGCGGGAGTGGGAGGGCTAACACCGGGGAGCTGTTTTTT | CSAQSGSGRANTGELFF | TRBV20-1 | TRBD2 | . | 17 | TRBJ2-2
TGCAGTGCTAGAGACAGGAGACTGGGCGTCTACGAGCAGTACTTC | CSARDRRLGVYEQYF | TRBV20-1 | . | once | 15 | TRBJ2-7
TGTGCCAGTAGTCCCCCCGGACTAGCTCGCTATGAGCAGTTCTTC | CASSPPGLARYEQFF | TRBV19 | TRBD2 | once | 15 | TRBJ2-1
TGCGCCAGCAGCCAAGATAGCGGGGGATACAATGAGCAGTTCTTC | CASSQDSGGYNEQFF | TRBV4-1 | TRBD2 | medium-sized | 15 | TRBJ2-1
TGCAGCGTTGCCACAGGGGCCGTAAAGGATAGGGGGTACGAGCAGTACTTC | CSVATGAVKDRGYEQYF | TRBV29-1 | TRBD1 | . | 17 | TRBJ2-7
TGCAGCGTTGATGGAGACAGAGACGAGCAGTACTTC | CSVDGDRDEQYF | TRBV29-1 | . | medium-sized | 12 | TRBJ2-7
TGCAGTGCTAGAGAGGCAAATGAGCAGTTCTTC | CSAREANEQFF | TRBV20-1 | . | many | 11 | TRBJ2-1
TGTGCCAGCAGTAAGGGACTAGCGGGAGACGGAGAGACCCAGTACTTC | CASSKGLAGDGETQYF | TRBV6-2/TRBV6-3 | TRBD2 | . | 16 | TRBJ2-5
TGCAGTGCTCAGGGCGTCTCTGGAAACACCATATATTTT | CSAQGVSGNTIYF | TRBV20-1 | . | . | 13 | TRBJ1-3
TGCGCCAGCAGCTTAAGTCAGGGGGCCTCGGGCGATGAGCAGTTCTTC | CASSLSQGASGDEQFF | TRBV5-1 | TRBD1 | . | 16 | TRBJ2-1
TGTGCCAGCAGCGTAACCGGGGGGGCAAAGGGGCCCCAGCATTTT | CASSVTGGAKGPQHF | TRBV9 | . | . | 15 | TRBJ1-5
TGTGCCAGCAGCTTATCAGGTGGGGATACGCAGTATTTT | CASSLSGGDTQYF | TRBV11-2 | . | many | 13 | TRBJ2-3
TGCAGTGCTAGAGGGGGGACTAGCGGGACCAAGGTGGATACGCAGTATTTT | CSARGGTSGTKVDTQYF | TRBV20-1 | TRBD2 | many | 17 | TRBJ2-3
TGTGCCAGCAGCTTCTCAAGCACCGGGGAGCTGTTTTTT | CASSFSSTGELFF | TRBV5-4 | . | many | 13 | TRBJ2-2
TGTGCCAGTACCCTAGGCCCATGGAACTCTGAAGCTTTCTTT | CASTLGPWNSEAFF | TRBV19 | . | . | 14 | TRBJ1-1
TGTGCCAGCAGTTCCCCCGCCCTGCGGCAAGAGACCCAGTACTTC | CASSSPALRQETQYF | TRBV6-6 | . | many | 15 | TRBJ2-5
TGCAGTGCTAGTGACTTCGGGGACGAGCAGTACTTC | CSASDFGDEQYF | TRBV20-1 | . | many | 12 | TRBJ2-7
TGTGCCAGCAGTGTCGACACCGGGACTAGCGGGAGCAATGAGCAGTTCTTC | CASSVDTGTSGSNEQFF | TRBV25-1 | TRBD2 | few | 17 | TRBJ2-1
TGTGCCAGCAGCTTAGCCGGGACTAGCGGCCAAGAGACCCAGCATTTT | CASSLAGTSGQETQHF | TRBV7-2 | . | . | 16 | TRBJ1-5
TGCAGTGCTAGACCAGACCCCCAAGAGACCCAGTACTTC | CSARPDPQETQYF | TRBV20-1 | . | many | 13 | TRBJ2-5
TGTGCCAGTAGTAAAAAGGGGACCTCCTCTGGGGCCAACGTCCTGACTTTC | CASSKKGTSSGANVLTF | TRBV19 | . | . | 17 | TRBJ2-6
TGTGCCAGTAGTAAATCCAGCGGGGACACAGAAGGGACACCCCTCCACTTT | CASSKSSGDTEGTPLHF | TRBV19 | . | . | 17 | TRBJ1-6
TGTGCCAGCAGCTTAGACGGGGATGAGCAGTATTTT | CASSLDGDEQYF | TRBV7-9 | . | . | 12 | TRBJ2-3
TGTGCCAGCAGCTTGGGGGCGTCGGAGGGGAGTGAAAAACTGTTTTTT | CASSLGASEGSEKLFF | TRBV7-3 | . | . | 16 | TRBJ1-4
TGTGCCAGCAGCTTGACCATGTCAAAGACAGATGAAAAACTGTTTTTT | CASSLTMSKTDEKLFF | TRBV11-2 | . | many | 16 | TRBJ1-4
TGTGCCAGCTCACCAGGGACTAGCGGGGATACGCAGTATTTT | CASSPGTSGDTQYF | TRBV18 | TRBD2 | few | 14 | TRBJ2-3
TGTGCCAGCAGCTTACTACCGGGACAGGGTAGAGGTCCAAACACCGGGGAGCTGTTTTTT | CASSLLPGQGRGPNTGELFF | TRBV5-5 | TRBD1 | many | 20 | TRBJ2-2
TGTGCCACCAGCAGGTGGGGGGGGGCAGATGCAACTAATGAAAAACTGTTTTTT | CATSRWGGADATNEKLFF | TRBV15 | . | many | 18 | TRBJ1-4
TGCGCCAGTAGAGGGTTTCTGGACACCGGGGAGCTGTTTTTT | CASRGFLDTGELFF | TRBV4-3 | . | many | 14 | TRBJ2-2
TGTGCCAGTCGTAGGACTAGCGGGAGTAGGAATGAGCAGTTCTTC | CASRRTSGSRNEQFF | TRBV25-1 | TRBD2 | . | 15 | TRBJ2-1
TGTGCCAGCAGTGGATGGGAGAACACTGAAGCTTTCTTT | CASSGWENTEAFF | TRBV12-3/TRBV12-4 | . | many | 13 | TRBJ1-1
TGCAGCGTTGAGACTAGCGGGAGCTCCTACAATGAGCAGTTCTTC | CSVETSGSSYNEQFF | TRBV29-1 | TRBD2 | . | 15 | TRBJ2-1
TGTGCCTGGGACGGGAGCTCCTACAATGAGCAGTTCTTC | CAWDGSSYNEQFF | TRBV25-1 | . | once | 13 | TRBJ2-1
TGTGCCAGCAGCCAGCTGAACCGGGCTAGCGGGAGGAACGAGCAGTACTTC | CASSQLNRASGRNEQYF | TRBV14 | TRBD2 | many | 17 | TRBJ2-7
TGCAGTGCTCCGGGACAGACTACCGGGGAGCTGTTTTTT | CSAPGQTTGELFF | TRBV20-1 | TRBD1 | many | 13 | TRBJ2-2
TGCGCCAGCAGCTTGGGGGGTAGTGGCGCGAACACTGAAGCTTTCTTT | CASSLGGSGANTEAFF | TRBV5-1 | . | many | 16 | TRBJ1-1
TGTGCCAGCAGTCCCTGGACAGGGGGTAGCACAGATACGCAGTATTTT | CASSPWTGGSTDTQYF | TRBV27 | TRBD1 | few | 16 | TRBJ2-3
TGCAGTGCTAGCGGGACTAGCGGTTACTACAATGAGCAGTTCTTC | CSASGTSGYYNEQFF | TRBV20-1 | TRBD2 | . | 15 | TRBJ2-1
TGCAGTGCTAGAACAACAGGTCAGCATGGGGGATCACCCCTCCACTTT | CSARTTGQHGGSPLHF | TRBV20-1 | . | many | 16 | TRBJ1-6
TGTGCCAGCAGCCAGGGGTACAGGGGGCGTGATACGCAGTATTTT | CASSQGYRGRDTQYF | TRBV7-8 | TRBD1 | many | 15 | TRBJ2-3
TGTGCCACCTCCCGGGCGGGGCACTCTGGAAACACCATATATTTT | CATSRAGHSGNTIYF | TRBV6-5 | . | many | 15 | TRBJ1-3
TGTGCCAGCAGTGAAGAAGCAGCGGGAGGAGCAGATACGCAGTATTTT | CASSEEAAGGADTQYF | TRBV6-1 | TRBD2 | many | 16 | TRBJ2-3
TGTGCCAGTATTGGGGGTTCGAGCTACGAGCAGTACTTC | CASIGGSSYEQYF | TRBV19 | . | . | 13 | TRBJ2-7
TGTGCCATCCTACAGGGCCTTTCACCCCTCCACTTT | CAILQGLSPLHF | TRBV6-1 | . | . | 12 | TRBJ1-6